One sample yielded the 9 T cell receptor beta chains listed below, sequenced in a study of CD8 T cells in ankylosing spondylitis. One entry per CDR3 protein, called by TCRdb with MiXCR from the 5' RACE reads. Among about 240,000 distinct CDR3 sequences listed, around 7.8% were seen once. The sample was blood, either unsorted or a sorted T cell fraction (not recorded which). All receptors derive from a male donor with ankylosing spondylitis or in good health (not recorded which).

This clonotype was counted many times. The V call is TRBV6-2 or TRBV6-3, the J call TRBJ1-1; D may be TRBD1 (5 bases). The ends were cut back, 6 bases at V and 7 bases at J, with 18 bases in the middle. CDR3 length: 14 residues. CDR1 and CDR2 from the germline V gene are MNHEY and SVGEGT. CDR3 sequence (DNA): TGTGCCAGCAGAAACGGCTGGGGCTCTGATGAAGCTTTCTTT. As protein: CASRNGWGSDEAFF.

This clonotype has at least ten counts. This chain connects TRBV12-3 or TRBV12-4 to TRBJ2-7; D is unresolved. This CDR3 comprises 13 residues. With 6 bases removed from V and 6 bases from J, the gap between germline ends came to 15 bases. The CDR3 protein is CASRQASKGEQYF. In DNA form, the CDR3 reads TGTGCCAGCAGGCAGGCCAGCAAAGGCGAGCAGTACTTC.

CDR3 coding DNA: TGTGCCAGCAGCGCTACGGGGGGAGGGCCGGATCTGTACTTC. Translation: CASSATGGGPDLYF. The chain employs TRBV7-2 and TRBJ2-7, with 7 bases lining up with TRBD2. The germline V gene has CDR1 SGHTA and CDR2 FQGNSA. The CDR3 extends over 14 amino acids. With 5 bases clipped from V and 12 bases from J, the junction kept 16 bases outside the gene matches.

This clonotype was picked up many times. The chain carries TRBV12-3 or TRBV12-4 and TRBJ2-5; weak D call: TRBD2 (5 bases). The V end was cut by 5 bases, the J end by 5 bases, with 15 bases between. This CDR3 has 14 residues. The CDR3 sequence is CASSPWASWETQYF. The CDR3 region has the DNA TGTGCCAGCAGTCCCTGGGCTAGCTGGGAGACCCAGTACTTC.

The chain recombines TRBV20-1 with TRBJ2-3; D tentatively reads TRBD1 or TRBD2 (5 bases each). From germline, CDR1 is DFQATT and CDR2 SNEGSKA (reference sequence). V was clipped by 4 bases and J by 0 bases, with 14 bases between them. The CDR3 runs to 15 residues. As DNA, the CDR3 is TGCAGTGCTAACGGGGACCTAAAAAGCACAGATACGCAGTATTTT. Translating it yields CSANGDLKSTDTQYF.

Many counts were recorded for this clonotype. The chain is built from TRBV20-1 and TRBJ2-5; no reliable D call. The CDR3 covers 15 residues. Germline CDR1 reads DFQATT; CDR2 reads SNEGSKA (reference sequence). V lost 0 bases to trimming and J lost 2 bases, with 13 bases between them. CDR3 loop: CSARDAYAPQETQYF. The CDR3 DNA follows: TGCAGTGCTAGAGATGCCTACGCGCCGCAAGAGACCCAGTACTTC.

CDR3 sequence (DNA): TGCGCCAGCAGCACGAGGACAGGGGGCTACGAGCAGTACTTC. Amino acid sequence: CASSTRTGGYEQYF. The J gene is TRBJ2-7, the V gene TRBV5-1, with 10 bases that match TRBD1. Trimming took 4 bases from V and 3 from J; bases not matched to a gene: 4. Germline loops: CDR1 SGHRS, CDR2 YFSETQ. The CDR3 spans 14 residues.

This clonotype has ten or more counts. The chain uses TRBV20-1 and TRBJ2-3; D remains ambiguous. The germline CDR1 and CDR2 sequences are DFQATT and SNEGSKA (reference sequence). V gave up 3 bases and J gave up 4 bases, with 8 bases separating them. The CDR3 is 12 amino acids. CDR3 region: CSARRYSDTQYF. Written as DNA, the CDR3 is TGCAGTGCTAGGAGGTACTCAGATACGCAGTATTTT.

The chain is built from TRBV4-3 and TRBJ2-2; tentatively, D is TRBD1 or TRBD2 (5 bases each). The CDR3 runs to 16 residues. The V and J ends lost 0 bases and 3 bases respectively, with 11 bases between them. Looked up from germline, CDR1 is LGHNA and CDR2 is YSLEER. In DNA form, the CDR3 reads TGCGCCAGCAGCCAAGATCGGGGCCTATACACCGGGGAGCTGTTTTTT. The encoded protein is CASSQDRGLYTGELFF.